The present entry profiles one TCR beta chain with its context. What it binds is unknown. Using immunoSEQ multiplex PCR, the repertoire was profiled, and TCRdb retains in-frame clones only, with some absent. The sample consists of more than 110,000 clones, around four fifths of them appearing once. The sample is drawn from a study of cytomegalovirus exposure and HLA in healthy donors. Study-wide results and caveats: Across donors, most TCRs were seen rarely, yet some public ones were widespread. With high specificity and sensitivity, the classifier reportedly diagnosed cytomegalovirus status. Cytomegalovirus-associated TCR beta chains were listed, numbering under 200.

There are 14 residues in the CDR3. V shed 3 bases and J shed 4 bases, with 12 bases lying between them. Per germline, CDR1 SNHLY and CDR2 FYNNEI. V gene TRBV2 combines with J gene TRBJ2-5; TRBD2 might be the D (6 bases). The source is a woman between 25 and 40 years old in good health and CMV-seronegative. Input material: PBMCs. CDR3 sequence: CASSDWRGRETQYF. The CDR3 coding sequence is TGTGCCAGCAGTGATTGGAGGGGACGAGAGACCCAGTACTTC.